Listed below are T cell receptor beta chains from one sample, sequenced in a study of cytomegalovirus exposure and HLA in healthy donors. Profiling relied on immunoSEQ multiplex PCR, and the TCRdb table lists in-frame clones only, not all of them. The listing records approximately 120,000 clones. Sequencing input: PBMCs. The receptors were gathered from a woman aged 60 to 75 in good health and CMV-seronegative. Each CDR3 is given with its conserved first and last residue. Fields, in order: V gene, CDR3 protein.

v_call: TRBV28
cdr3_aa: CASSFSGIGDRYNQPQHF

v_call: TRBV5-1
cdr3_aa: CASSLLAGRGFYGYTF

v_call: TRBV18
cdr3_aa: CASSPSTGSGNTIYF

v_call: TRBV6-1
cdr3_aa: CASSELGAGNTIYF

v_call: TRBV7-3
cdr3_aa: CASSSQGNTEAFF

v_call: TRBV18
cdr3_aa: CASSPFPIDGELFF

v_call: TRBV11-2
cdr3_aa: CASSLGPSGGTRYTEAFF

v_call: TRBV2
cdr3_aa: CASNLGLAGVKETQYF

v_call: TRBV6-6
cdr3_aa: CASRQSYEQYF

v_call: TRBV18
cdr3_aa: CASSPLGGPYSNQPQHF

v_call: TRBV19
cdr3_aa: CASSIVPHGPEAYEQYF

v_call: TRBV19
cdr3_aa: CASSILGVGNQPQHF

v_call: TRBV30
cdr3_aa: CAWSPYRGGNEKLFF

v_call: TRBV5-4
cdr3_aa: CASSLGGGVGGNQPQHF

v_call: TRBV7-2
cdr3_aa: CASSFNTDTQYF

v_call: TRBV5-1
cdr3_aa: CASSRQAQSYGYTF

v_call: TRBV27
cdr3_aa: CASSPKLRGFYEQYF

v_call: TRBV28
cdr3_aa: CASSPYRGGNQPQHF

v_call: TRBV7-9
cdr3_aa: CASSLDSGGARNEQFF

v_call: TRBV7-8
cdr3_aa: CASSLQQVGGTEAFF

v_call: TRBV18
cdr3_aa: CASSSDRDTEAFF

v_call: TRBV7-6
cdr3_aa: CASSRATGSRTDTQYF

v_call: TRBV7-9
cdr3_aa: CASSLKGGGPEKLFF

v_call: TRBV4-1
cdr3_aa: CASKDLASLSDTGELFF

v_call: TRBV5-4
cdr3_aa: CASGPQGSKNIQYF

v_call: TRBV5-1
cdr3_aa: CASSLPPREVNEQYF

v_call: TRBV5-1
cdr3_aa: CASSDSAGGGLYGYTF

v_call: TRBV2
cdr3_aa: CASSGTVPGYTF

v_call: TRBV6-5
cdr3_aa: CASSYPPGQGVEAFF

v_call: TRBV7-3
cdr3_aa: CASSLYPGEGNTIYF

v_call: TRBV5-6
cdr3_aa: CASSVTTGGLGF

v_call: TRBV5-1
cdr3_aa: CASSLRTVSSYNEQFF

v_call: TRBV19
cdr3_aa: CASSTGQLNTEAFF

v_call: TRBV11-2
cdr3_aa: CASSLVSQRSGSGNTIYF

v_call: TRBV19
cdr3_aa: CASSTRDSHSNQPQHF

v_call: TRBV12-5
cdr3_aa: CASGSRTSGGGSNEQFF

v_call: TRBV27
cdr3_aa: CASNVRVGTGELFF

v_call: TRBV2
cdr3_aa: CASSEGRVAKNIQYF

v_call: TRBV14
cdr3_aa: CASQVGGVYNEQFF

v_call: TRBV6-6
cdr3_aa: CASSFGWETDYGYTF

v_call: TRBV5-1
cdr3_aa: CASSLEGGSSSYEQYF

v_call: TRBV19
cdr3_aa: CASTGRVTEAFF

v_call: TRBV27
cdr3_aa: CASGPRLGNRLDYGYTF

v_call: TRBV7-2
cdr3_aa: CASRMSQNTEAFF

v_call: TRBV5-6
cdr3_aa: CASSTPGEREKLFF

v_call: TRBV14
cdr3_aa: CASSEVSRPGVSGYTF

v_call: TRBV19
cdr3_aa: CASSIKGAGNTEAFF

v_call: TRBV5-1
cdr3_aa: CASSGRTGEGTEAFF

v_call: TRBV15
cdr3_aa: CATSLGGLASSETQYF

v_call: TRBV5-1
cdr3_aa: CASSLEGQAYGYTF

v_call: TRBV7-2
cdr3_aa: CASSPGSGGAQNTQYF